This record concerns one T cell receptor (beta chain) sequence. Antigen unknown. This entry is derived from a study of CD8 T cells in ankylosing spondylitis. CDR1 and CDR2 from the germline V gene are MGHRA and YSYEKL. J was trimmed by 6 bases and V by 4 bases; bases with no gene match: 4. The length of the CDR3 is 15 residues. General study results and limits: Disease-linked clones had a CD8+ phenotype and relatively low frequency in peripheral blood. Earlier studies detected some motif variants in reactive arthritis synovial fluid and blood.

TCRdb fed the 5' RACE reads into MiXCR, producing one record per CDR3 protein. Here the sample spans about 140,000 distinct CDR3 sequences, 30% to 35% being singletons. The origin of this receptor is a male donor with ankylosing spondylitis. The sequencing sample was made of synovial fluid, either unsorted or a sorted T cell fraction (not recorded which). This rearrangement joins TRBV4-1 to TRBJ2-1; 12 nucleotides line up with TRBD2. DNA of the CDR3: TGCGCCAGCAGCCCCTCGACTAGCGGGGGCAATGAGCAGTTCTTC. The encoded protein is CASSPSTSGGNEQFF.